The next 27 T cell receptor beta chains were all read from a single sample in a study of cytomegalovirus exposure and HLA in healthy donors. A multiplex PCR was run with 60 Vbeta primers and 13 Jbeta primers. The repertoire was sequenced with immunoSEQ multiplex PCR; TCRdb's copy has only in-frame clones and lacks some. This table holds 200,000 or so clones, under 90% found once. What was sequenced was PBMCs. The receptors stem from a boy under 10 years old in good health and CMV-seronegative.

The rearrangement uses TRBV6-5 and TRBJ2-5, with 12 bases aligning to TRBD2. V trimming: 5 bases; J trimming: 3 bases; junction bases outside the gene matches: 1. The CDR3 totals 14 residues. The germline V gene has CDR1 MNHEY and CDR2 SVGAGI. The CDR3 is CASSRLAGEETQYF. The CDR3 bases are TGTGCCAGCAGTAGACTAGCGGGGGAAGAGACCCAGTACTTC.

The chain joins TRBV28 to TRBJ1-2; TRBD1 aligns across 10 bases. V shed 5 bases and J 4 bases; nucleotides not matched to a gene: 10. Germline CDR1 is MDHEN and CDR2 is SYDVKM. This CDR3 is 16 amino acids long. CDR3 sequence: CASSPPGQGLSYGYTF. As DNA, the CDR3 is TGTGCCAGCAGTCCCCCGGGACAGGGGTTGAGCTATGGCTACACCTTC.

CDR3 sequence reads: CASSFLGEETQYF. The CDR3 DNA is TGTGCCAGCAGCTTTCTGGGAGAAGAGACCCAGTACTTC. The chain recombines TRBV7-2 with TRBJ2-5; a weak D match, TRBD2 (5 bases). The germline V gene encodes CDR1 SGHTA and CDR2 FQGNSA. The germline V and J ends were trimmed by 3 bases and 3 bases, with 8 bases remaining between them. This CDR3 comprises 13 residues.

This clone has only a few counts. The rearrangement uses TRBV19 and TRBJ2-3; 11 bases agree with TRBD2. Per germline, CDR1 LNHDA and CDR2 SQIVND (reference sequence). V lost 5 bases and J lost 5; bases outside the gene matches: 6. This CDR3 is built from 15 residues. CDR3 amino acids: CASSPTSGGIDTQYF. As DNA, the CDR3 is TGTGCCAGTAGTCCCACTAGCGGGGGTATAGATACGCAGTATTTT.

This chain links TRBV5-6 with TRBJ1-2, with 10 bases matching TRBD1. This CDR3 is built from 14 residues. Germline CDR1 reads SGHDT; CDR2 reads YYEEEE. V was pared by 2 bases and J by 5 bases, with 3 bases of the junction left unmatched. CDR3 region: CASSLLGQGYGYTF. DNA for the CDR3: TGTGCCAGCAGCTTATTGGGACAGGGGTATGGCTACACCTTC.

This clone was counted between two and nine times. The J gene is TRBJ2-3, the V gene TRBV25-1; maybe TRBD1 (6 bases). This CDR3 is built from 16 residues. The V end lost 3 bases, the J end lost 1 base, and 14 bases lay between the germline ends. CDR1 is MGHDK, CDR2 SYGVNS, per germline. The CDR3 is CASSEGTPVRTDTQYF. Written as DNA, the CDR3 is TGTGCCAGCAGTGAGGGGACACCGGTACGCACAGATACGCAGTATTTT.

The chain is built from TRBV25-1 and TRBJ1-2; D unresolved. V dropped 0 bases and J dropped 5 bases, with 10 bases sitting between them. CDR1 MGHDK and CDR2 SYGVNS come from the germline V gene. The CDR3 covers 14 residues. The chain's CDR3 is CASSEYGSSYGYTF. As DNA, the CDR3 is TGTGCCAGCAGTGAATATGGGAGCTCATATGGCTACACCTTC.

This chain uses TRBV19 with TRBJ1-2, with TRBD1 matching 8 bases. V dropped 7 bases and J dropped 4; count of bases not matched to a gene: 5. Per the germline V gene, CDR1 is LNHDA and CDR2 is SQIVND (reference sequence). This CDR3 is 13 amino acids long. CDR3 nucleotide sequence: TGTGCCAGTATCCCTGACAGGGGCTATGGCTACACCTTC. Translation: CASIPDRGYGYTF.

This chain links TRBV29-1 with TRBJ1-1; no definite D call. The CDR3 spans 12 residues. With 7 bases removed from V and 1 base from J, the gap between germline ends came to 10 bases. Germline V gives CDR1 SQVTM, CDR2 ANQGSEA. In nucleotides, the CDR3 is TGCAGCGGGGGAGGTGGGAACACTGAAGCTTTCTTT. This translates into CSGGGGNTEAFF.

This sequence joins TRBV12-5 and TRBJ2-3; a weak D match, TRBD2 (5 bases). The CDR3 is 12 residues long. V dropped 6 bases and J dropped 8 bases, with 12 bases sitting between them. Germline CDR1 reads LGHNT; CDR2 reads FRNRAP. The CDR3 protein is CASGRGPTTQYF. The CDR3 nucleotides read TGTGCTAGTGGCCGGGGTCCGACTACGCAGTATTTT.

The genes are TRBV7-8 and TRBJ1-2; 7 nucleotides match TRBD1. The CDR3 length is 14 residues. Germline CDR1 and CDR2: SGHVS and FQNEAQ. Trimming cost V 5 bases and J 8 bases; bases outside gene matches: 11. In DNA form, the CDR3 reads TGTGCCAGCAGCCCCGGTCAGGGGGTAGAAGGCTACACCTTC. Translating it yields CASSPGQGVEGYTF.

V and J are TRBV9 and TRBJ2-5, with 8 bases lining up with TRBD2. The length of the CDR3 is 15 residues. Losses at the gene ends were 0 bases for V and 2 bases for J; bases not matched to a gene: 3. CDR1 and CDR2 from the germline V gene are SGDLS and YYNGEE. For the CDR3, the DNA is TGTGCCAGCAGCGTAGTCGGGGGGGGACAAGAGACCCAGTACTTC. The encoded protein is CASSVVGGGQETQYF. Looking up the rest from reference TRBV9 and TRBJ2-5 gives the full variable domain: DSGVTQTPKHLITATGQRVTLRCSPRSGDLSVYWYQQSLDQGLQFLIQYYNGEERAKGNILERFSAQQFPDLHSELNLSSLELGDSALYFCASSVVGGGQETQYFGPGTRLLVL.

The chain joins TRBV5-8 to TRBJ2-3; D possibly corresponds to TRBD2 (5 bases). The CDR3 loop spans 14 amino acids. Deletions cut 0 bases from V and 5 bases from J, with 10 bases between. CDR1 is SGHTS and CDR2 is YDEGEE in the germline V gene. CDR3 DNA: TGTGCCAGCAGCTTGGGACTAACACAAGATACGCAGTATTTT. Translation: CASSLGLTQDTQYF.

The V and J genes are TRBV19 and TRBJ2-5, with a possible D match to TRBD2 (6 bases). The CDR3 totals 13 residues. V dropped 4 bases and J dropped 7 bases, with 13 bases sitting between them. The V gene's germline CDR1 is LNHDA and CDR2 SQIVND (reference sequence). The chain's CDR3 is CASSKDKEGTQYF. In DNA, the CDR3 is TGTGCCAGTAGTAAAGACAAGGAGGGGACCCAGTACTTC. Looking up the rest from reference TRBV19 and TRBJ2-5 gives the full variable domain: DGGITQSPKYLFRKEGQNVTLSCEQNLNHDAMYWYRQDPGQGLRLIYYSQIVNDFQKGDIAEGYSVSREKKESFPLTVTSAQKNPTAFYLCASSKDKEGTQYFGPGTRLLVL.

The chain uses TRBV6-1 and TRBJ1-4, with D possibly being TRBD1 (6 bases). Trimming removed 6 bases at V and 1 base at J, with 12 bases between. Per the germline V gene, CDR1 is MNHNS and CDR2 is SASEGT. This CDR3 is 15 amino acids long. CDR3 coding DNA: TGTGCCAGCAGCGGACAGTCAGGAACTAATGAAAAACTGTTTTTT. It encodes CASSGQSGTNEKLFF.

The V gene is TRBV30, the J gene TRBJ1-4, with D tentatively TRBD1 (5 bases). The V end was cut by 0 bases, the J end by 5 bases, with 13 bases between. The CDR3 is made up of 15 amino acids. Germline V gene lookup returns CDR1 GTSNPN and CDR2 SVGIG (reference sequence). The CDR3 loop reads CAWSVQRQRNEKLFF. In nucleotides, the CDR3 is TGTGCCTGGAGTGTACAGAGACAGAGGAATGAAAAACTGTTTTTT.

This chain uses TRBV6-5 with TRBJ2-7; 7 bases are a match to TRBD1. After removal of 4 bases from V and 2 bases from J, the junction contained 11 bases not matched to a gene. Germline loops: CDR1 MNHEY, CDR2 SVGAGI. The length of the CDR3 is 16 residues. This CDR3 reads CASSSDRDSQPYEQYF. The CDR3 DNA follows: TGTGCCAGCAGTTCAGACCGGGACAGCCAACCCTACGAGCAGTACTTC.

The rearrangement joins TRBV4-1 to TRBJ1-4; the D is unclear. Germline V gene sequence: CDR1 MGHRA, CDR2 YSYEKL. Trimming took 5 bases from V and 5 from J, leaving 9 bases between them. This CDR3 is built from 13 residues. CDR3 sequence (DNA): TGCGCCAGCAGCTACATCGTAAATGAAAAACTGTTTTTT. Residues: CASSYIVNEKLFF.

In this sample, this clone turned up once. The same CDR3 is also encoded by other DNA sequences in this sample. The chain links TRBV29-1 to TRBJ1-1, with D possibly being TRBD1 (6 bases). The germline V gene has CDR1 SQVTM and CDR2 ANQGSEA. V gave up 6 bases and J gave up 3 bases, with 11 bases separating them. CDR3 length: 12 amino acids. CDR3 sequence: CSVTGLYTEAFF. The CDR3 nucleotides are TGCAGCGTCACAGGGTTATACACTGAAGCTTTCTTT.

The chain combines TRBV6-1 with TRBJ1-1; 8 nucleotides align to TRBD1. Germline CDR1 and CDR2: MNHNS and SASEGT. J was trimmed by 4 bases and V by 9 bases; bases with no gene match: 10. The CDR3 sequence is 14 residues long. In DNA, the CDR3 is TGTGCCAGTTCCAGGGGGCAGGGCGGCACTGAAGCTTTCTTT. Translated, it gives CASSRGQGGTEAFF.

The chain joins TRBV27 to TRBJ2-7; tentatively, D is TRBD2 (7 bases). The ends were cut back, 4 bases at V and 6 bases at J, with 25 bases in the middle. Germline CDR1 is MNHEY and CDR2 is SMNVEV (reference sequence). The CDR3 is 17 residues long. The DNA of the CDR3 is TGTGCCAGCAGTTCCCATGGGGCGTGGGGGGGCCCACGCGAGCAGTACTTC. Translation: CASSSHGAWGGPREQYF.

This clone was seen a single time. The chain is built from TRBV2 and TRBJ2-5; D is ambiguous. The V gene lost 7 bases and the J gene lost 5 bases, with 17 bases spanning the gap. The CDR3 is made up of 14 amino acids. Germline assignment: CDR1 SNHLY and CDR2 FYNNEI. The CDR3 loop reads CASTTPGFIETQYF. The CDR3 DNA sequence: TGTGCCAGCACCACTCCCGGGTTCATCGAGACCCAGTACTTC.

The chain joins TRBV29-1 to TRBJ1-2, with D possibly TRBD1 on 6 matching bases. This CDR3 has 13 amino acids. Germline loops: CDR1 SQVTM, CDR2 ANQGSEA. Trimming left V 6 bases short and J 8 bases short, with 19 bases between. CDR3 sequence reads: CSVTQRGGHGYTF. CDR3 coding DNA: TGCAGCGTCACCCAAAGGGGGGGGCACGGCTACACCTTC.

This clone has a handful of counts. The V gene is TRBV4-3, the J gene TRBJ1-2; 12 bases fit TRBD1. The junction had 11 bases not matched to a gene; V was cut back by 4 bases and J by 2 bases. The CDR3 totals 18 residues. CDR1 is LGHNA and CDR2 is YSLEER in the germline V gene. CDR3 nucleotide sequence: TGCGCCAGCAGCCGACCGGGACAGGGGGCGAATTTCAACTATGGCTACACCTTC. Encoded protein: CASSRPGQGANFNYGYTF.

V is TRBV29-1 and J is TRBJ2-1; 10 bases are shared with TRBD2. V lost 7 bases, J lost 4 bases, and 13 bases stayed unmatched. The CDR3 contains 16 residues. Germline values: CDR1 SQVTM, CDR2 ANQGSEA. The CDR3 loop reads CSGEPIAGGLYNEQFF. CDR3 DNA: TGCAGCGGGGAACCCATAGCGGGGGGTCTTTACAATGAGCAGTTCTTC.

This clone was observed a single time. V is TRBV7-9 and J is TRBJ2-1, with a weak D call TRBD1 (6 bases). Germline CDR1 and CDR2: SEHNR and FQNEAQ (reference sequence). The CDR3 is made up of 15 amino acids. The V and J ends lost 5 bases and 4 bases respectively, with 15 bases between them. CDR3 loop: CASSVNNRVYNEQFF. CDR3 bases: TGTGCCAGCAGCGTTAATAACAGGGTTTACAATGAGCAGTTCTTC.

This clone has a handful of counts. This sequence joins TRBV4-3 and TRBJ2-1, with TRBD1 as a possible D gene (6 bases). The CDR3 sequence is 16 residues long. The V end was cut by 4 bases, the J end by 2 bases, with 15 bases between. CDR1 and CDR2 (germline): LGHNA, YSLEER. The CDR3, as DNA: TGCGCCAGCAGCCCCACGGGCAGGGGACCCTACAATGAGCAGTTCTTC. Translation: CASSPTGRGPYNEQFF.